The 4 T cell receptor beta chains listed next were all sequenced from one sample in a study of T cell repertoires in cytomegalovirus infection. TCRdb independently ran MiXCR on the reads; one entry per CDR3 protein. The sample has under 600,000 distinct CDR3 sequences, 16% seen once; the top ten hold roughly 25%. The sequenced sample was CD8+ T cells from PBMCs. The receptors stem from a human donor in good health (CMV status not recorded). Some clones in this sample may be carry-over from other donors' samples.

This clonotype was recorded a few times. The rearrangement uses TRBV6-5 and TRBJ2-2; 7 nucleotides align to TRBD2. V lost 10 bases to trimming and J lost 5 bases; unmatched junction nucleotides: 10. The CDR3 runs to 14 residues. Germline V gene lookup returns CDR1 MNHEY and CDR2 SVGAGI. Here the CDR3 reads CATGGTSGTGELFF. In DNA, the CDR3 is TGTGCCACCGGGGGGACCTCGGGGACCGGGGAGCTGTTTTTT.

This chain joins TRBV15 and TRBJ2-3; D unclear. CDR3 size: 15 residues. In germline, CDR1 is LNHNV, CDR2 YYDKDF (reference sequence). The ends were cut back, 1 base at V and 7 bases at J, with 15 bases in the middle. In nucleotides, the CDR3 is TGTGCCACCAGCAGAGGGGTTTTGTCTACAAATACGCAGTATTTT. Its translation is CATSRGVLSTNTQYF.

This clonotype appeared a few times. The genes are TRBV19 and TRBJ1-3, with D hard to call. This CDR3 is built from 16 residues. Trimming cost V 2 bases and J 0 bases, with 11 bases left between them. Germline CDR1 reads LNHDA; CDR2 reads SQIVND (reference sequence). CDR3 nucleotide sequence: TGTGCCAGTAGTATATCGGACGGCAACTCTGGAAACACCATATATTTT. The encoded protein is CASSISDGNSGNTIYF.

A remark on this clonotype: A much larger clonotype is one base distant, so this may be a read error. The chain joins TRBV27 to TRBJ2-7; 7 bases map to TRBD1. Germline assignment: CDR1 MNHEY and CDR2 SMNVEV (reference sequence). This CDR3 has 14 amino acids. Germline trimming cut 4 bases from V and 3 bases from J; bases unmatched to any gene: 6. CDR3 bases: TGTGCCAGCAGTTCCGGGACAGTGAACTACGAGCAGTACTTC. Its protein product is CASSSGTVNYEQYF.